The 13 T cell receptor beta chains presented below share a single source sample, sequenced in a study of Ad26.COV2.S vaccination and SARS-CoV-2 variants. The table came from immunoSEQ multiplex PCR; TCRdb's copy has only in-frame clones and leaves some out. The sample contains about 390,000 clones, roughly nine tenths of which appear only once. Treatment given: some 20 received Ad26.COV2.S at low or high dose, single or two shots; 5 received placebo; per-sample allocation not given. Following the first vaccine or placebo injection, samples were taken on day 63. The sample was peripheral blood, taken in a trial of Ad26.COV2.S vaccine versus placebo. Receptors were obtained from a person between 18 and 65 years old who received the Ad26.COV2.S COVID-19 vaccine or a placebo.

The chain has TRBV11-3 and TRBJ2-2; D unresolved. The CDR3 covers 13 residues. Per the germline V gene, CDR1 is SGHNT and CDR2 is YENEEA. Trimming left V 2 bases short and J 5 bases short, with 6 bases between. The CDR3, as DNA: TGTGCCAGCAGCTTAAGGGTTACCGGGGAGCTGTTTTTT. Translation gives CASSLRVTGELFF.

The rearrangement joins TRBV5-5 to TRBJ2-1; a possible D gene is TRBD1 (6 bases). The germline CDR1 and CDR2 sequences are SGHKS and YYEKEE (reference sequence). V shed 0 bases and J shed 7 bases, with 17 bases lying between them. The CDR3 consists of 16 residues. CDR3 protein: CASSLDTGFFGNEQFF. CDR3 bases: TGTGCCAGCAGCTTGGATACAGGGTTCTTCGGGAATGAGCAGTTCTTC. The variable domain in full, with the rest retrieved from reference TRBV5-5 and TRBJ2-1, is DAGVTQSPTHLIKTRGQQVTLRCSPISGHKSVSWYQQVLGQGPQFIFQYYEKEERGRGNFPDRFSARQFPNYSSELNVNALLLGDSALYLCASSLDTGFFGNEQFFGPGTRLTVL.

This clone occurred a few times. The CDR3: CASSPYRGERHEQYF. Here the CDR3 DNA reads TGTGCCAGCTCGCCGTACAGGGGTGAACGACACGAGCAGTACTTC. The rearrangement uses TRBV18 and TRBJ2-7, with 7 bases that match TRBD1. With V trimmed by 6 bases and J by 5 bases, 13 bases remained unmatched. Germline-derived CDR1 and CDR2 are KGHSH and LQKENI. There are 15 residues in the CDR3.

This chain uses TRBV5-1 with TRBJ2-7; 7 bases align to TRBD2. Germline V gives CDR1 SGHRS, CDR2 YFSETQ. This CDR3 region has 16 residues. Losses at the gene ends were 4 bases for V and 6 bases for J; bases not matched to a gene: 16. CDR3 sequence reads: CASSQSGPTGGSEQYF. The CDR3 DNA reads TGCGCCAGCAGCCAAAGCGGCCCGACGGGAGGATCCGAGCAGTACTTC.

This chain links TRBV18 with TRBJ2-5; a weak D match, TRBD2 (5 bases). Deletions cut 3 bases from V and 5 bases from J, with 13 bases between. The CDR3 totals 14 residues. Germline V gene sequence: CDR1 KGHSH, CDR2 LQKENI. The CDR3 here is CASSPWPGGETQYF. CDR3 sequence (DNA): TGTGCCAGCTCACCGTGGCCGGGCGGGGAGACCCAGTACTTC.

This clone was detected once. The V gene is TRBV4-1, the J gene TRBJ2-1, with a possible D match to TRBD1 (5 bases). This CDR3 is built from 13 residues. V lost 2 bases to trimming and J lost 6 bases, with 8 bases between them. Per the germline V gene, CDR1 is MGHRA and CDR2 is YSYEKL. The CDR3: CASSQRGRNEQFF. The CDR3 region has the DNA TGCGCCAGCAGCCAAAGGGGCCGCAATGAGCAGTTCTTC.

V is TRBV30 and J is TRBJ1-2; D gene ambiguous. CDR1 and CDR2 (germline): GTSNPN, SVGIG (reference sequence). This CDR3 spans 12 amino acids. V shed 0 bases and J shed 8 bases, with 10 bases lying between them. DNA of the CDR3: TGTGCCTGGAGTGTACGGCCCCAGGGCTACACCTTC. Its protein product is CAWSVRPQGYTF.

In its sample, this clone was seen once. The chain is built from TRBV19 and TRBJ1-2, with TRBD1 matching over 9 bases. Germline-derived CDR1 and CDR2 are LNHDA and SQIVND (reference sequence). This CDR3 has 12 residues. CDR3 sequence (DNA): TGTGCGGGTGGGACAGGGATCTATGGCTACACCTTC. Protein: CAGGTGIYGYTF. The variable domain in full, completed from reference TRBV19 and TRBJ1-2, reads DGGITQSPKYLFRKEGQNVTLSCEQNLNHDAMYWYRQDPGQGLRLIYYSQIVNDFQKGDIAEGYSVSREKKESFPLTVTSAQKNPTAFYLCAGGTGIYGYTFGSGTRLTVV.

This clone was seen just once. The V and J genes are TRBV3-1 (or the pseudogene TRBV3-2) and TRBJ1-3; D not certain. The V and J ends lost 0 bases and 4 bases respectively, with 10 bases between them. Per the germline V gene, CDR1 is LGHDT and CDR2 is YNNKEL (reference sequence). The CDR3 has 15 amino acids. The CDR3: CASSQDPGYGNTIYF. The CDR3, as DNA: TGTGCCAGCAGCCAAGACCCGGGTTACGGAAACACCATATATTTT.

The chain links TRBV4-1 to TRBJ1-4, with TRBD1 matching 11 bases. The V gene end was trimmed by 1 base and the J gene end by 8 bases; junction bases not matched to a gene: 3. CDR3 length: 15 amino acids. CDR1 MGHRA and CDR2 YSYEKL come from the germline V gene. CDR3 coding DNA: TGCGCCAGCAGCCAAGTAGGGACAGGGGGGGAAAAACTGTTTTTT. Its protein product is CASSQVGTGGEKLFF.

The chain is built from TRBV25-1 and TRBJ2-3; 7 bases fit TRBD2. With V trimmed by 5 bases and J by 0 bases, 2 bases remained unmatched. Germline assignment: CDR1 MGHDK and CDR2 SYGVNS. This CDR3 has 14 residues. In nucleotides, the CDR3 is TGTGCCAGCAGTTCGGGACTAAGCACAGATACGCAGTATTTT. Translating gives CASSSGLSTDTQYF.

The CDR3 DNA sequence: TGTGCCAGCAGTTACTTAGGCGGACTCTACAATGAGCAGTTCTTC. This codes for CASSYLGGLYNEQFF. The chain combines TRBV6-2 or TRBV6-3 with TRBJ2-1; a weak D match, TRBD2 (5 bases). CDR1 is MNHEY, CDR2 SVGEGT, per germline. The CDR3 spans 15 residues. Trimming shortened V by 1 base and J by 3 bases, and 10 bases separated the two germline ends.

J is TRBJ1-6 and V is TRBV7-9; D might be TRBD1 (6 bases). This CDR3 comprises 14 residues. Germline V gives CDR1 SEHNR, CDR2 FQNEAQ (reference sequence). V lost 6 bases to trimming and J lost 8 bases, with 14 bases between them. This CDR3 is CASRQGFTHSPLHF. In DNA form, the CDR3 reads TGTGCCAGCAGACAGGGCTTCACTCATTCACCCCTCCACTTT.